This passage covers 19 T cell receptor beta chains from one sample sequenced in a study of blood T cell repertoires in COVID-19. TCRdb's table, derived via immunoSEQ multiplex PCR, lists solely in-frame clones and lacks some. The table shows about 120,000 clones, with around 82% occurring only once. The specimen sequenced was peripheral blood. These receptor sequences come from a human donor in a cohort sampled during active COVID-19.

The chain is built from TRBV14 and TRBJ1-1; no clear D. The length of the CDR3 is 13 residues. The V gene lost 0 bases and the J gene lost 4 bases, with 6 bases spanning the gap. The germline gives CDR1 SGHDN, CDR2 FVKESK. The CDR3 loop is CASSQDRGTEAFF. As DNA, the CDR3 is TGTGCCAGCAGCCAAGATAGAGGCACTGAAGCTTTCTTT.

The chain combines TRBV28 with TRBJ1-1, with D maybe TRBD1 (6 bases). This CDR3 spans 15 amino acids. Trimming left V 4 bases short and J 1 base short, with 13 bases between. The V gene's germline CDR1 is MDHEN and CDR2 SYDVKM. In nucleotides, the CDR3 is TGTGCCAGCAGTTCCCAGGGACAAGGGAACACTGAAGCTTTCTTT. Amino acid sequence: CASSSQGQGNTEAFF.

J is TRBJ2-5 and V is TRBV3-1 (or the pseudogene TRBV3-2); TRBD2 matches at 15 bases. Unmatched junction bases numbered 12, after V lost 0 bases and J lost 7 bases. Germline V gives CDR1 LGHDT, CDR2 YNNKEL (reference sequence). The CDR3 is made up of 19 amino acids. CDR3 protein: CASSQDRTSGGAPRGTQYF. The DNA for the CDR3 is TGTGCCAGCAGCCAAGATAGGACTAGCGGGGGGGCCCCGCGGGGGACCCAGTACTTC.

This clone was counted once. The V call is TRBV21-1, the J call TRBJ2-1; the D segment call TRBD2 is taken from the table without a DNA check. TRBV21-1 is annotated as a pseudogene. This CDR3 has 15 residues. DNA for the CDR3: TGTGCCAGCAGCAAAGGGAGCGGGGGGGCCCCTGAGCAGTTCTTC. Protein sequence: CASSKGSGGAPEQFF.

The chain uses TRBV7-2 and TRBJ1-2; 10 bases fit TRBD1. Germline CDR1 reads SGHTA; CDR2 reads FQGNSA. This CDR3 region has 16 residues. J lost 8 bases, V lost 1 base, and 10 bases had no gene match. For the CDR3, the DNA is TGTGCCAGCAGCTTAGTAGGGACAGGGGTAAGGGAAGGCTACACCTTC. Encoded protein: CASSLVGTGVREGYTF.

V usage is TRBV4-3 and J usage is TRBJ2-2; 10 nucleotides agree with TRBD2. Germline V gene lookup returns CDR1 LGHNA and CDR2 YSLEER. V lost 1 base to trimming and J lost 0 bases; unmatched junction nucleotides: 5. The CDR3 is 18 residues long. This chain's CDR3 is CASSQGYSGGTNTGELFF. CDR3 sequence (DNA): TGCGCCAGCAGCCAAGGATATAGCGGGGGGACGAACACCGGGGAGCTGTTTTTT.

The chain is built from TRBV18 and TRBJ2-2, with D perhaps TRBD1 (6 bases). CDR1 and CDR2 (germline): KGHSH, LQKENI. The CDR3 spans 16 residues. Trimming shortened V by 5 bases and J by 8 bases, and 21 bases separated the two germline ends. In DNA form, the CDR3 reads TGTGCCAGCTCAACAAGGCTAGGACAGCCTGAGGGGGAGCTGTTTTTT. It yields the protein CASSTRLGQPEGELFF.

This chain joins TRBV6-5 and TRBJ1-4, with 9 positions matching TRBD1. Trimming took 6 bases from V and 7 from J; bases not matched to a gene: 9. CDR3 length: 15 amino acids. Germline assignment: CDR1 MNHEY and CDR2 SVGAGI. The CDR3 bases are TGTGCCAGCAGCTCAACCGGGACAGGGTTTGAAAAACTGTTTTTT. Encoded protein: CASSSTGTGFEKLFF.

This chain links TRBV2 with TRBJ2-2, with TRBD1 identical over 7 bases. Germline V gene data show CDR1 as SNHLY and CDR2 as FYNNEI. The V gene end was trimmed by 4 bases and the J gene end by 3 bases; junction bases not matched to a gene: 5. CDR3 length: 15 residues. The CDR3, as DNA: TGTGCCAGCAGTGTTACAGGGGCGCACACCGGGGAGCTGTTTTTT. It is translated as CASSVTGAHTGELFF.

The chain couples TRBV6-1 to TRBJ2-7; 7 nucleotides match TRBD1. V dropped 3 bases and J dropped 3; count of bases not matched to a gene: 8. There are 15 residues in the CDR3. Germline assignment: CDR1 MNHNS and CDR2 SASEGT. CDR3 coding DNA: TGTGCCAGCAGTGACATGTGGGCAGGGGGCTACGAGCAGTACTTC. It specifies CASSDMWAGGYEQYF.

This clone was recorded once. The chain links TRBV7-9 to TRBJ1-1, with no clear D. Trimming shortened V by 1 base and J by 1 base, and 7 bases separated the two germline ends. Germline V CDR1 and CDR2: SEHNR, FQNEAQ (reference sequence). The CDR3 consists of 14 residues. The chain's CDR3 is CASSLVQTNTEAFF. CDR3 coding DNA: TGTGCCAGCAGCTTAGTACAGACGAACACTGAAGCTTTCTTT.

The rearrangement joins TRBV12-5 to TRBJ1-3; no clear D. The CDR3 is 17 amino acids. Trimming took 2 bases from V and 5 from J, leaving 19 bases between them. Germline-derived CDR1 and CDR2 are LGHNT and FRNRAP. CDR3 region: CASGLTLQNPLRNTIYF. In nucleotides, the CDR3 is TGTGCTAGTGGTTTGACCCTACAGAATCCCCTTCGAAACACCATATATTTT.

The chain combines TRBV18 with TRBJ1-6; 9 bases agree with TRBD1. Germline V lookup: CDR1 KGHSH, CDR2 LQKENI. The CDR3 is 15 residues long. V trimming: 5 bases; J trimming: 11 bases; junction bases outside the gene matches: 10. CDR3: CASSAYRGREAPLHF. CDR3 bases: TGTGCCAGCTCAGCTTACAGGGGGCGTGAAGCACCCCTCCACTTT.

This clone was counted a few times. The same CDR3 arises from other DNA sequences in this sample as well. This chain links TRBV7-2 with TRBJ2-5; 8 positions match TRBD2. With 1 base clipped from V and 5 bases from J, the junction kept 0 bases outside the gene matches. The length of the CDR3 is 13 residues. Germline CDR1 SGHTA, CDR2 FQGNSA. The CDR3 DNA follows: TGTGCCAGCAGCTTAGGCGGGGGGGAGACCCAGTACTTC. This codes for CASSLGGGETQYF.

This clone was detected only once. CDR3 coding DNA: TGTGCCAGCAGCTTGGTGGGGGCGTACACAGATACGCAGTATTTT. Encoded protein: CASSLVGAYTDTQYF. J is TRBJ2-3 and V is TRBV5-6, with D possibly being TRBD1 (6 bases). This CDR3 is 15 amino acids long. V was cut by 0 bases and J by 2 bases, with 10 bases left in between. Germline assignment: CDR1 SGHDT and CDR2 YYEEEE.

Only a few counts were recorded for this clone. V and J are TRBV19 and TRBJ2-3, with TRBD2 identical over 7 bases. The germline gives CDR1 LNHDA, CDR2 SQIVND (reference sequence). This CDR3 is built from 15 residues. V trimming: 1 base; J trimming: 2 bases; junction bases outside the gene matches: 3. CDR3 DNA sequence: TGTGCCAGTAGTATAGGGGCGGGGGACACAGATACGCAGTATTTT. This sequence encodes CASSIGAGDTDTQYF.

V gene TRBV15 combines with J gene TRBJ1-4; no firm D call. Germline-derived CDR1 and CDR2 are LNHNV and YYDKDF (reference sequence). The CDR3 length is 16 residues. With 0 bases removed from V and 7 bases from J, the gap between germline ends came to 15 bases. The CDR3 here is CATSRDSLGAGEKLFF. CDR3 coding DNA: TGTGCCACCAGCAGAGATTCTCTGGGAGCCGGTGAAAAACTGTTTTTT.

This rearrangement joins TRBV28 to TRBJ2-5, with 8 nucleotides matching TRBD1. Germline V gives CDR1 MDHEN, CDR2 SYDVKM. The CDR3 is made up of 14 amino acids. The V gene end was trimmed by 5 bases and the J gene end by 4 bases; junction bases not matched to a gene: 6. The CDR3 is CASSPRTGRETQYF. CDR3 nucleotide sequence: TGTGCCAGCAGTCCACGGACAGGGCGAGAGACCCAGTACTTC.

The chain couples TRBV7-8 to TRBJ1-5; D is uncertain. This CDR3 spans 16 amino acids. Trimming shortened V by 2 bases and J by 0 bases, and 11 bases separated the two germline ends. CDR1 is SGHVS, CDR2 FQNEAQ, per germline. For the CDR3, the DNA is TGTGCCAGCAGCTTACTCGACTACTCTAGCAATCAGCCCCAGCATTTT. Translated, it gives CASSLLDYSSNQPQHF.